This T cell receptor (beta chain) emerged from a study of identical twins. The CDR3 is 17 residues long. V was cut by 5 bases and J by 4 bases, with 20 bases left in between. TCRdb itself ran the 5' RACE reads through MiXCR, one entry per CDR3 protein. Of fewer than 900,000 distinct CDR3 sequences in the sample, over 15% were seen once. Points from the study as a whole: Fewer insertions marked abundant cord blood beta clonotypes; young adult naive trended weakly, memory not at all. The degree of excess twin sharing was weaker in beta out-of-frame sequences.

This clonotype was counted between two and nine times. Its specificity is not known. These data were also reused for a study on T cells expressing NK-cell markers. As that study records: In several experiments, sorting was confined to alpha-beta TCR T cells through use of an anti-gamma-delta TCR antibody.

Source material: PBMCs. The chain employs TRBV12-3 or TRBV12-4 and TRBJ1-4, with D perhaps matching TRBD1 (5 bases). This receptor was obtained from a woman younger than 30 in good health. The DNA for the CDR3 is TGTGCCAGCAGTCCGAGGGGAATTGTGTCACATAATGAAAAACTGTTTTTT. Its translation is CASSPRGIVSHNEKLFF.